This entry features one T cell receptor beta chain sequence. Sequencing used immunoSEQ multiplex PCR; TCRdb keeps in-frame clones, though not all of them. The data show 100,000 to 150,000 clones, just under 95% seen once. The sample originates from a study of control samples from healthy donors and cancer patients. The V end lost 5 bases, the J end lost 1 base, and 14 bases lay between the germline ends. This CDR3 spans 15 amino acids. Germline assignment: CDR1 SNHLY and CDR2 FYNNEI. Sequenced sample: blood. The genes are TRBV2 and TRBJ1-1; D remains ambiguous. The clonotype originates from a man in his late teens or twenties in good health. The CDR3 protein is CASSQPMVGNTEAFF. DNA for the CDR3: TGTGCCAGCAGTCAACCGATGGTGGGGAACACTGAAGCTTTCTTT. The whole variable domain, remainder taken from reference TRBV2 and TRBJ1-1, is EPEVTQTPSHQVTQMGQEVILRCVPISNHLYFYWYRQILGQKVEFLVSFYNNEISEKSEIFDDQFSVERPDGSNFTLKIRSTKLEDSAMYFCASSQPMVGNTEAFFGQGTRLTVV.